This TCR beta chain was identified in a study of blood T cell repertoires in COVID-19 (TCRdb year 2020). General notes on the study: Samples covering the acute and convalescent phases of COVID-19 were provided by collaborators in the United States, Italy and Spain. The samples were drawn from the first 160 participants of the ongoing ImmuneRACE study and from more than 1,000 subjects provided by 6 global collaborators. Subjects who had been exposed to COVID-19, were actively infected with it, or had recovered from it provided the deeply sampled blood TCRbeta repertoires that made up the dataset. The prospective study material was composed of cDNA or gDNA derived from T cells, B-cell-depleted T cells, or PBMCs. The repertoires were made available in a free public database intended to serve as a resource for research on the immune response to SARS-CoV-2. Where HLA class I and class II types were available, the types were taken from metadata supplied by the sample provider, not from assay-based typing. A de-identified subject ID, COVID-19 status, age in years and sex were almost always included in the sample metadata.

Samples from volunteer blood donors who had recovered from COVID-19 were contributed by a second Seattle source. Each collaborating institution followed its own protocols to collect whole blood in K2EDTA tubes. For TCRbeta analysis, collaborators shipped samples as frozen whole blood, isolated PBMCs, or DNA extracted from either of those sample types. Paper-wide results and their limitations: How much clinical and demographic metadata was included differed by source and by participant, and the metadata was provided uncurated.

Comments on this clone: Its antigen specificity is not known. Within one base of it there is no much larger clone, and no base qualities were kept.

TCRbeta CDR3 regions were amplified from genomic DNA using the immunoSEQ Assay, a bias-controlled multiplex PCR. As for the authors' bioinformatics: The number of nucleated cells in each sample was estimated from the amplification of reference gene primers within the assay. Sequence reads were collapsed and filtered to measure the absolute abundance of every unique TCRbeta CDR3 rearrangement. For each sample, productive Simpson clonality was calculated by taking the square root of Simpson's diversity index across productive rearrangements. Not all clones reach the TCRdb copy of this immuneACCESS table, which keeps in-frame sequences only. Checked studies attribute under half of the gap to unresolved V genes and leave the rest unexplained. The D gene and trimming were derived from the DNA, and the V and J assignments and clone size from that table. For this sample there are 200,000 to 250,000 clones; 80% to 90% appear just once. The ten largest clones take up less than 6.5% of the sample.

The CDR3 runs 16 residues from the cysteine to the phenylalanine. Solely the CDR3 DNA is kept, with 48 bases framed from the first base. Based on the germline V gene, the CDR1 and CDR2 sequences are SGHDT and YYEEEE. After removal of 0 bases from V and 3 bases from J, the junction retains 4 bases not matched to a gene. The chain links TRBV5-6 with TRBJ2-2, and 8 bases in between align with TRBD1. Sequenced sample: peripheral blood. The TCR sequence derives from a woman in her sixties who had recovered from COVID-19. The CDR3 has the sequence CASSLARGHYTGELFF. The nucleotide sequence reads TGTGCCAGCAGCTTGGCCAGGGGGCATTACACCGGGGAGCTGTTTTTT. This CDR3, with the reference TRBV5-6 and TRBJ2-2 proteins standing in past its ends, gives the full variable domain DAGVTQSPTHLIKTRGQQVTLRCSPKSGHDTVSWYQQALGQGPQFIFQYYEEEERQRGNFPDRFSGHQFPNYSSELNVNALLLGDSALYLCASSLARGHYTGELFFGEGSRLTVL.